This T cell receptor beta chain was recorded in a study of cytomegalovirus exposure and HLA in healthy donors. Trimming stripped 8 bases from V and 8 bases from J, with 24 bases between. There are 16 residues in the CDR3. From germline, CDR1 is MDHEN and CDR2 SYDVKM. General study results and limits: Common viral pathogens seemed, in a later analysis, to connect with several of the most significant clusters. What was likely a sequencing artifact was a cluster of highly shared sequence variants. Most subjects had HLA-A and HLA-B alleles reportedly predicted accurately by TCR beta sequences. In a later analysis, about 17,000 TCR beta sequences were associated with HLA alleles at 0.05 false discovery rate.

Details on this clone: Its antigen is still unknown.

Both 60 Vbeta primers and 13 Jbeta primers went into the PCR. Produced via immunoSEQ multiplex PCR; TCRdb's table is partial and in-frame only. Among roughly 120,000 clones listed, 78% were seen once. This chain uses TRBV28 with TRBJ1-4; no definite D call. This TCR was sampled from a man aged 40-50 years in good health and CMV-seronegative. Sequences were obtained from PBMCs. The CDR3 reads CASAWANSSPGEKLFF. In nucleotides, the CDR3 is TGTGCCAGCGCCTGGGCCAACAGCTCTCCGGGGGAAAAACTGTTTTTT.